This T cell receptor (beta chain) was sequenced in a study of T cells expressing NK-cell markers. Reprocessing the 5' RACE reads, TCRdb reports a single entry for every CDR3 protein and omits DNA. Its clone listing holds more than 250,000 distinct CDR3 sequences. Comment on this clonotype: Its antigen is currently unknown.

Study outcomes and limitations: No clear determination of HCMV specificity was made for expanded NKG2C+ T cell clones. Six or seven donors carried dominant NKG2C+ clonotypes that made up 1.0-7.0% of their CD8+ T cells.

The specimen sequenced was blood T cells: a sorted CD56 or NKG2C T cell subset, CD4+ or CD8+ T cells, or bulk PBMC T cells (not recorded which). The sequence came from a man younger than 35 in good health.

Here the CDR3 reads CASSVDSSYEQYF. The rearrangement uses TRBV28 and TRBJ2-7. The CDR3 has 13 residues. Germline loops: CDR1 MDHEN, CDR2 SYDVKM.